This is a list of T cell receptor beta chains from one sample in a study of blood T cell repertoires in COVID-19. Method: immunoSEQ multiplex PCR; TCRdb's copy keeps in-frame clones and lacks some. The repertoire includes about 220,000 clones, roughly 80% of them detected once, and approximately 5% sits in the top ten. The specimen was PBMCs or T cells enriched from blood (not recorded which). These receptor sequences come from a woman aged 45-65 years who had been exposed to COVID-19. Each CDR3 is given with its conserved first and last residue. D genes are given only for firm matches. Some rows mark clone size as missing; the rest say once, few, many or name a class of expanded clone.

CDR3nt,CDR3aa,v_gene,d_gene,abundance,j_gene
TGTGCCAGGTTATCTGGGGCCAACGTCCTGACTTTC,CARLSGANVLTF,TRBV2,.,.,TRBJ2-6
TGTGCCTGGAGTGTAGGACTCGGGGGCACTGAAGCTTTCTTT,CAWSVGLGGTEAFF,TRBV30,.,.,TRBJ1-1
TGTGCCAGCAGCGCGGGACTAAGTTGGAGCGGCTACACCTTC,CASSAGLSWSGYTF,TRBV9,.,once,TRBJ1-2
TGCGCCAGCAGCTTGGCGGGGGGGGTGCAGCCCCAGCATTTT,CASSLAGGVQPQHF,TRBV5-1,.,.,TRBJ1-5
TGTGCCAGCAGCTCCCCTGGGAGGGTGTTGACTAGCACAGATACGCAGTATTTT,CASSSPGRVLTSTDTQYF,TRBV6-2/TRBV6-3,TRBD2,.,TRBJ2-3
TGTGCCAGCAGCCCCTGGACAGGAACCGCAGATACGCAGTATTTT,CASSPWTGTADTQYF,TRBV9,TRBD1,.,TRBJ2-3
TGTGCCACCAGCAGAGATGTTGGCTCCGCTTACGAGCAGTACTTC,CATSRDVGSAYEQYF,TRBV15,.,.,TRBJ2-7
TGTGCCAGCAGCGTAGCGTCAGTTTTCGGGGAGCTGTTTTTT,CASSVASVFGELFF,TRBV9,.,.,TRBJ2-2
TGTGCCAGCAGTCTCACAGGGCTGGAGACCCAGTACTTC,CASSLTGLETQYF,TRBV11-3,.,.,TRBJ2-5
TGTGCCAGCAGCTCGGACAGGGGGCAGTGGGGCTACACCTTC,CASSSDRGQWGYTF,TRBV5-6,TRBD1,few,TRBJ1-2
TGTGCCAGCAGTCTACAGGGGAACTTCGGAAACACCATATATTTT,CASSLQGNFGNTIYF,TRBV6-2/TRBV6-3,TRBD1,.,TRBJ1-3
TGCAGCGTCAAATTACTTGACACGCAAGAGACCCAGTACTTC,CSVKLLDTQETQYF,TRBV29-1,.,.,TRBJ2-5
TGTGCCAGCAGCTGGACAGGAGAGCGCAATCAGCCCCAGCATTTT,CASSWTGERNQPQHF,TRBV5-5,TRBD1,.,TRBJ1-5
TGCGCCAGCAGCCCCGGAAGCAGGACAGGTTCTGGCTACACCTTC,CASSPGSRTGSGYTF,TRBV5-1,TRBD1,.,TRBJ1-2
TGTGCCAGCAGCTTAGACAGGGATACTGAAGCTTTCTTT,CASSLDRDTEAFF,TRBV28,TRBD1,once,TRBJ1-1
TGCGCCAGCAGCGAGTACCTTAGTGCCTACAATGAGCAGTTCTTC,CASSEYLSAYNEQFF,TRBV4-1,.,few,TRBJ2-1
TGTGCCTGGAGCGTAGGGGGTGGTAACTATGGCTACACCTTC,CAWSVGGGNYGYTF,TRBV30,.,once,TRBJ1-2
TGTGCCAGCAGTGTACGGGGACGGGGGTCCTGGAATGAGCAGTTCTTC,CASSVRGRGSWNEQFF,TRBV6-2/TRBV6-3,.,.,TRBJ2-1
TGTGCCAGCAGCTCACCTTCTAGCGGGGGTTCCTACGAGCAGTACTTC,CASSSPSSGGSYEQYF,TRBV13,TRBD2,.,TRBJ2-7
TGTGCCAGCAGTTTTTCCGGGGAATCCTACGAGCAGTACTTC,CASSFSGESYEQYF,TRBV28,.,.,TRBJ2-7
TGTGCCAGCAGCTTAAGGTTCGGGGACAGGGGTGATTCACCCCTCCACTTT,CASSLRFGDRGDSPLHF,TRBV5-4,TRBD1,.,TRBJ1-6
TGTGCCTGGAGTGTTAGTGTGGGGAGAAATGATGAGCAGTTCTTC,CAWSVSVGRNDEQFF,TRBV30,.,.,TRBJ2-1